The 24 T cell receptor beta chains given below trace back to one sample, sequenced in a study of cytomegalovirus exposure and HLA in healthy donors. This PCR relied on a set of 60 Vbeta primers and 13 Jbeta primers. Data came from immunoSEQ multiplex PCR; TCRdb stores just in-frame clones and leaves some out. In all, the sample yields about 160,000 clones. Sequenced input: PBMCs. Receptor source: a man in his thirties or forties in good health and CMV-seronegative.

This chain links TRBV5-1 with TRBJ2-6; the D is unclear. CDR1 is SGHRS and CDR2 is YFSETQ in the germline V gene. Trimming took off 3 bases at V and 1 base at J, with 11 bases between the two ends. CDR3 length: 16 residues. CDR3 coding DNA: TGCGCCAGCAGCTCAGGTCGTCGGTCTGGGGCCAACGTCCTGACTTTC. Translating gives CASSSGRRSGANVLTF.

The V and J genes are TRBV6-6 and TRBJ1-5, with 8 bases fitting TRBD1. The CDR3 length is 14 residues. V dropped 5 bases and J dropped 2; count of bases not matched to a gene: 2. Germline CDR1 and CDR2: MNHNY and SVGAGI (reference sequence). CDR3 residues: CASSKTGGNQPQHF. The CDR3 bases are TGTGCCAGCAGTAAGACAGGGGGCAATCAGCCCCAGCATTTT.

Concerning this clone: A read error may account for a junction end that differs from germline. This chain uses TRBV7-9 with TRBJ1-4; D is ambiguous. From germline, CDR1 is SEHNR and CDR2 FQNEAQ (reference sequence). The CDR3 consists of 13 residues. The DNA of the CDR3 is TGTGCTAGCAGTATGCGATCTAATGAAAAACTGTTTTTT. Its protein product is CASSMRSNEKLFF.

This CDR3 reads CASSLAGGEYGEQFF. The DNA of the CDR3 is TGTGCCAGCAGCTTGGCAGGGGGCGAGTATGGCGAGCAGTTCTTC. J is TRBJ2-1 and V is TRBV5-4; the match to TRBD1 covers 8 bases. Trimming at V came to 0 bases and at J to 10 bases, leaving 9 bases not matched to a gene. CDR3 length: 15 residues. Germline V gene lookup returns CDR1 SGHNT and CDR2 YYREEE (reference sequence).

The chain uses TRBV5-1 and TRBJ1-6, with 10 bases that match TRBD1. The V gene's germline CDR1 is SGHRS and CDR2 YFSETQ. Unmatched junction bases numbered 3, after V lost 2 bases and J lost 10 bases. The CDR3 has 14 residues. The CDR3 spells CASSFGTGESPLHF. CDR3 nucleotides: TGCGCCAGCAGCTTCGGGACAGGGGAGTCACCCCTCCACTTT.

The chain combines TRBV29-1 with TRBJ1-5; TRBD1 might be the D (5 bases). The CDR3 is made up of 13 amino acids. Trimming stripped 7 bases from V and 7 bases from J, with 17 bases between. Germline V lookup: CDR1 SQVTM, CDR2 ANQGSEA. This chain's CDR3 is CSGRVDAGQPQHF. The CDR3 coding sequence is TGCAGCGGCAGGGTCGATGCAGGCCAGCCCCAGCATTTT.

The J gene is TRBJ2-7, the V gene TRBV11-3, with D unresolved. Between the trimmed V and J ends, which lost 5 bases and 4 bases, there was a span of 6 bases. Germline CDR1 SGHNT, CDR2 YENEEA. The CDR3 spans 11 residues. CDR3 loop: CASSLYYEQYF. In DNA, the CDR3 is TGTGCCAGCAGCCTTTATTACGAGCAGTACTTC. Filled out from reference TRBV11-3 and TRBJ2-7, the complete variable domain reads EAGVVQSPRYKIIEKKQPVAFWCNPISGHNTLYWYLQNLGQGPELLIRYENEEAVDDSQLPKDRFSAERLKGVDSTLKIQPAELGDSAVYLCASSLYYEQYFGPGTRLTVT.

The chain combines TRBV6-4 with TRBJ2-6; 8 positions agree with TRBD1. Looked up from germline, CDR1 is MRHNA and CDR2 is SNTAGT. This CDR3 is 14 amino acids long. V was clipped by 7 bases and J by 6 bases; unmatched bases: 5. Written as DNA, the CDR3 is TGTGCCAGCACCGAGACAGGGGAGGCCAACGTCCTGACTTTC. Translating gives CASTETGEANVLTF.

V usage is TRBV7-9 and J usage is TRBJ2-1, with 11 bases aligning to TRBD2. The germline V gene encodes CDR1 SEHNR and CDR2 FQNEAQ (reference sequence). V trimming: 6 bases; J trimming: 6 bases; junction bases outside the gene matches: 7. The CDR3 sequence is 15 residues long. CDR3: CASSPTSGAGNEQFF. CDR3 nucleotide sequence: TGTGCCAGCAGTCCGACTAGCGGGGCGGGCAATGAGCAGTTCTTC.

V is TRBV28 and J is TRBJ2-3; 11 bases match TRBD2. Germline loops: CDR1 MDHEN, CDR2 SYDVKM. J gave up 2 bases and V 6 bases, and 13 bases lay outside the gene matches. The CDR3 length is 18 residues. The CDR3 DNA is TGTGCCAGCAGCGACCATAGCGGGAGGGCTCAGAACACAGATACGCAGTATTTT. Translated: CASSDHSGRAQNTDTQYF.

The chain has TRBV6-5 and TRBJ2-5, with D possibly matching TRBD2 (6 bases). The germline V gene encodes CDR1 MNHEY and CDR2 SVGAGI. V was pared by 0 bases and J by 0 bases, with 11 bases between. The CDR3 is 16 amino acids. CDR3 DNA: TGTGCCAGCAGTTACTCGGGGACTGTATACCAAGAGACCCAGTACTTC. This gives the protein CASSYSGTVYQETQYF.

The V and J genes are TRBV7-9 and TRBJ2-1; 8 bases fit TRBD2. Trimming took 6 bases from V and 3 from J; bases not matched to a gene: 4. The germline V gene encodes CDR1 SEHNR and CDR2 FQNEAQ (reference sequence). The CDR3 has 14 amino acids. The CDR3 nucleotides are TGTGCCAGCAGTGGTAGCGGGAACTACAATGAGCAGTTCTTC. It is translated as CASSGSGNYNEQFF.

V is TRBV6-1 and J is TRBJ2-7; tentative D call: TRBD1 (6 bases). CDR3 length: 14 residues. V lost 5 bases and J 0 bases, leaving 11 bases between the germline ends. Germline-derived CDR1 and CDR2 are MNHNS and SASEGT. This CDR3 reads CASSQQGSSYEQYF. The CDR3 nucleotides are TGTGCCAGCAGTCAACAGGGTAGCTCCTACGAGCAGTACTTC.

The V gene is TRBV5-4, the J gene TRBJ1-1; D call uncertain. Trimming shortened V by 2 bases and J by 0 bases, and 8 bases separated the two germline ends. Germline-derived CDR1 and CDR2 are SGHNT and YYREEE (reference sequence). The CDR3 sequence is 14 residues long. The CDR3 coding sequence is TGTGCCAGCAGCTTTACAGTTATGAACACTGAAGCTTTCTTT. Translated, it gives CASSFTVMNTEAFF.

The genes are TRBV29-1 and TRBJ2-7; 8 bases fit TRBD1. CDR1 SQVTM and CDR2 ANQGSEA come from the germline V gene. V shed 7 bases and J 2 bases; nucleotides not matched to a gene: 7. The length of the CDR3 is 13 residues. The chain's CDR3 is CSAATGEAYEQYF. CDR3 nucleotides: TGCAGCGCGGCGACAGGGGAGGCCTACGAGCAGTACTTC.

The chain carries TRBV10-3 and TRBJ2-6; 7 positions agree with TRBD1. V trimming: 4 bases; J trimming: 3 bases; junction bases outside the gene matches: 0. The germline CDR1 and CDR2 sequences are ENHRY and SYGVKD. This CDR3 region has 14 residues. CDR3 sequence (DNA): TGTGCCATCAGTGGACAGGGTGGGGCCAACGTCCTGACTTTC. This encodes CAISGQGGANVLTF.

V is TRBV30 and J is TRBJ1-1; unclear D gene. Germline assignment: CDR1 GTSNPN and CDR2 SVGIG (reference sequence). The V end lost 5 bases, the J end lost 6 bases, and 13 bases lay between the germline ends. This CDR3 comprises 12 residues. Here the CDR3 reads CAWSPGTAEAFF. In nucleotides, the CDR3 is TGTGCCTGGTCCCCGGGAACCGCTGAAGCTTTCTTT. Drawing the rest from reference TRBV30 and TRBJ1-1, the complete variable domain is SQTIHQWPATLVQPVGSPLSLECTVEGTSNPNLYWYRQAAGRGLQLLFYSVGIGQISSEVPQNLSASRPQDRQFILSSKKLLLSDSGFYLCAWSPGTAEAFFGQGTRLTVV.

The chain carries TRBV12-2 and TRBJ2-2; TRBD2, the table's D call, was not compared with the DNA. TRBV12-2 is termed a pseudogene. There are 18 residues in the CDR3. CDR3 coding DNA: TGTGCAAGTCGCTTAGAACACGGCCTAGCGTGTAACACCGGGGAGCTGTTTTTT. Translated, it gives CASRLEHGLACNTGELFF.

The J gene is TRBJ2-1, the V gene TRBV5-1; 8 bases line up with TRBD2. The V gene end was trimmed by 7 bases and the J gene end by 0 bases; junction bases not matched to a gene: 6. In germline, CDR1 is SGHRS, CDR2 YFSETQ. The CDR3 sequence is 15 residues long. This CDR3 is CASGLLADSYNEQFF. CDR3 DNA sequence: TGCGCCAGCGGCCTACTAGCGGACTCCTACAATGAGCAGTTCTTC.

V is TRBV7-2 and J is TRBJ2-5; 14 nucleotides match TRBD2. The V gene end was trimmed by 4 bases and the J gene end by 0 bases; junction bases not matched to a gene: 4. The CDR3 length is 17 residues. Looked up from germline, CDR1 is SGHTA and CDR2 is FQGNSA. Here the CDR3 reads CASSSGLAGDYQETQYF. In nucleotides, the CDR3 is TGTGCCAGCAGCTCGGGACTAGCGGGAGACTACCAAGAGACCCAGTACTTC.

The chain uses TRBV5-1 and TRBJ2-5; D perhaps matches TRBD2 (6 bases). The DNA end is a closer match to TRBJ2-7, so the J assignment may be wrong. CDR1 and CDR2 from the germline V gene are SGHRS and YFSETQ. The CDR3 extends over 15 amino acids. CDR3 sequence: CASSLFSGRGYEQYF. The CDR3 bases are TGCGCCAGCAGCTTGTTTAGCGGCCGAGGGTACGAGCAGTACTTC.

The V gene is TRBV5-1, the J gene TRBJ2-1; TRBD2 agrees at 10 bases. The CDR3 runs 15 residues. Trimming cost V 6 bases and J 7 bases; bases outside gene matches: 10. Germline CDR1 SGHRS, CDR2 YFSETQ. In DNA form, the CDR3 reads TGCGCCAGCACTGCTAGCGGGAGTATATTGAATGAGCAGTTCTTC. It translates to CASTASGSILNEQFF.

V is TRBV10-3 and J is TRBJ2-5; D ambiguous. Germline V gene sequence: CDR1 ENHRY, CDR2 SYGVKD. With 4 bases removed from V and 4 bases from J, the gap between germline ends came to 16 bases. This CDR3 is built from 15 residues. In DNA, the CDR3 is TGTGCCATCAGTGTAGAGATTCTCAATAGAGAGACCCAGTACTTC. This gives the protein CAISVEILNRETQYF.

The chain carries TRBV2 and TRBJ2-7; D is possibly TRBD2 (6 bases). Germline V gene lookup returns CDR1 SNHLY and CDR2 FYNNEI. Trimming took 2 bases from V and 2 from J, leaving 13 bases between them. The CDR3 is 15 amino acids. The CDR3 spells CASSESGRSPYEQYF. CDR3 bases: TGTGCCAGCAGTGAATCCGGGAGATCTCCCTACGAGCAGTACTTC.